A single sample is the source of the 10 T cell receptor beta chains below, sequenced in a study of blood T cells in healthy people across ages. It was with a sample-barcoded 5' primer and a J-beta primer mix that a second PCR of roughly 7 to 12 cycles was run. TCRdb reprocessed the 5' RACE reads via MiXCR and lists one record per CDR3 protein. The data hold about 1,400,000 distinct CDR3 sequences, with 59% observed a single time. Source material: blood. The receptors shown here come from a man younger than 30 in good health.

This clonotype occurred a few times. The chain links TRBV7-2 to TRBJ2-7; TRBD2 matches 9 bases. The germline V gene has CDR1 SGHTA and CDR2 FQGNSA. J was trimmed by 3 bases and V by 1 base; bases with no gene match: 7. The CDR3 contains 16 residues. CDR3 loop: CASSLEWASGDYEQYF. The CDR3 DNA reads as TGTGCCAGCAGCTTAGAGTGGGCTAGCGGGGACTACGAGCAGTACTTC.

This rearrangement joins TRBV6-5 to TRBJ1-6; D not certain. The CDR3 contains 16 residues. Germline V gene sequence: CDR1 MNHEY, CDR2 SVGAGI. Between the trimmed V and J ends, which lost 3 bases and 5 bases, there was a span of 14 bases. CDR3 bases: TGTGCCAGCAGTTATGAAGAGTTGGAAAATAATTCACCCCTCCACTTT. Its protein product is CASSYEELENNSPLHF.

The CDR3 protein is CASSFRGLAGGYHQETQYF. CDR3 coding DNA: TGTGCCAGCAGTTTTCGGGGACTAGCGGGGGGTTACCACCAAGAGACCCAGTACTTC. V and J are TRBV12-3 or TRBV12-4 and TRBJ2-5; TRBD2 matches at 15 bases. The V gene end was trimmed by 3 bases and the J gene end by 0 bases; junction bases not matched to a gene: 8. The CDR3 is made up of 19 amino acids.

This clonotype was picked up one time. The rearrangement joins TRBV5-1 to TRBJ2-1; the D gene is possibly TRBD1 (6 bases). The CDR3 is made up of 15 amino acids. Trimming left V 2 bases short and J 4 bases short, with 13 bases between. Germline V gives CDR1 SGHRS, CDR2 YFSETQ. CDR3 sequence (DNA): TGCGCCAGCAGCTTCTTCGGGGACATTTACAATGAGCAGTTCTTC. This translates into CASSFFGDIYNEQFF.

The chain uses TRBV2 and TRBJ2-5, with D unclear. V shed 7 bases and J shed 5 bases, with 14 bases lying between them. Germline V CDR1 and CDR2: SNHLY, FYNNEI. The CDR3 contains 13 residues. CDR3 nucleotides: TGTGCCAGCAAAGAAGGACCGTCGGAGACCCAGTACTTC. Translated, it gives CASKEGPSETQYF.

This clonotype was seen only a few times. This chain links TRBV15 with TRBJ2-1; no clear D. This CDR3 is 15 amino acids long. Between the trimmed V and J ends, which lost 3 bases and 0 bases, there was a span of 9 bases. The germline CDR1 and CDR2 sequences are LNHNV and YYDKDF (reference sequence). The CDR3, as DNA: TGTGCCACCAGCAGTCGCGACCACTCCTACAATGAGCAGTTCTTC. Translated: CATSSRDHSYNEQFF.

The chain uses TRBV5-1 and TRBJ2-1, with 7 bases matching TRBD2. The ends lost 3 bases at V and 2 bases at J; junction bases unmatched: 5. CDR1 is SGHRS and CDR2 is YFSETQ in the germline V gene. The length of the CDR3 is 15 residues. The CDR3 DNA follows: TGCGCCAGCAGCTCCCAGGGACTACCCTACAATGAGCAGTTCTTC. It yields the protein CASSSQGLPYNEQFF.

CDR3 in amino acids: CASSPGGVWLNEQFF. Here the CDR3 DNA reads TGTGCCAGCAGCCCTGGTGGGGTGTGGTTAAATGAGCAGTTCTTC. This sequence joins TRBV28 and TRBJ2-1; D not resolved. The V gene's germline CDR1 is MDHEN and CDR2 SYDVKM. The CDR3 extends over 15 amino acids. V lost 6 bases and J lost 7, with 19 bases in between.

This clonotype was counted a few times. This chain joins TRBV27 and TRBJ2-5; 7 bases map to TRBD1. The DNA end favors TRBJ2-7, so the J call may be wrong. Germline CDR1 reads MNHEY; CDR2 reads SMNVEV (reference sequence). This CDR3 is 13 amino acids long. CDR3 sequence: CASSFDRANEQYF. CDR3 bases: TGTGCCAGCAGTTTCGACAGGGCCAACGAGCAGTACTTC.

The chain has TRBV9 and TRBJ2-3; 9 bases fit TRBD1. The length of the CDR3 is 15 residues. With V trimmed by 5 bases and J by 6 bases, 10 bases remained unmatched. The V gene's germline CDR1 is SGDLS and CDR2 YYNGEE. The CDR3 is CASRTTGGSADTQYF. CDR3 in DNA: TGTGCCAGCAGAACAACAGGGGGCTCGGCTGATACGCAGTATTTT.